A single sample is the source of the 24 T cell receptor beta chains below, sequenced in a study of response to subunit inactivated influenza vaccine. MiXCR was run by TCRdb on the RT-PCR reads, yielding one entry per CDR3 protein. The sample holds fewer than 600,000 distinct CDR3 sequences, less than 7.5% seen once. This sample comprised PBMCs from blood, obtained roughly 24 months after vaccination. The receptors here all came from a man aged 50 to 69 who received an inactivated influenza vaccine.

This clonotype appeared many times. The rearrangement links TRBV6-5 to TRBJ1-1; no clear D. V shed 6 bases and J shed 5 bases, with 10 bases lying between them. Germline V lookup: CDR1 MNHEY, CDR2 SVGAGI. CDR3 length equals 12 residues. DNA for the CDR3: TGTGCCAGCAGGGGTGGGCTGACTGAAGCTTTCTTT. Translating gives CASRGGLTEAFF.

The CDR3 DNA reads as TGCAGTGCTAGACCTCGGACAGGGTATAATGAAAAACTGTTTTTT. Translating gives CSARPRTGYNEKLFF. This chain connects TRBV20-1 to TRBJ1-4; TRBD1 agrees at 8 bases. Trimming removed 2 bases from V and 4 bases from J; junction bases left unmatched: 6. There are 15 residues in the CDR3. Germline values: CDR1 DFQATT, CDR2 SNEGSKA (reference sequence).

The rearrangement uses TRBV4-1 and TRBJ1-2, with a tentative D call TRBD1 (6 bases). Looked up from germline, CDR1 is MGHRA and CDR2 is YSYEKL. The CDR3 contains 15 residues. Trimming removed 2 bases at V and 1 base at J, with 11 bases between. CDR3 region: CASSQTNRVNYGYTF. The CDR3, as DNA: TGCGCCAGCAGCCAAACAAACAGGGTTAACTATGGCTACACCTTC.

In DNA form, the CDR3 reads TGTGCCAGCAGTGTAGAGATGGGCCTTCCCGAGACCCAGTACTTC. Protein sequence: CASSVEMGLPETQYF. The chain carries TRBV2 and TRBJ2-5; D gene ambiguous. CDR1 and CDR2 (germline): SNHLY, FYNNEI. The CDR3 runs 15 residues. Between the trimmed V and J ends, which lost 4 bases and 5 bases, there was a span of 17 bases.

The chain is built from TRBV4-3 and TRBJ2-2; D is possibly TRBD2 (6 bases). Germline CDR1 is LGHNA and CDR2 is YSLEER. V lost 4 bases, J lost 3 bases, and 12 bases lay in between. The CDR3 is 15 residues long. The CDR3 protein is CASSPGVGDTGELFF. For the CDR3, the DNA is TGCGCCAGCAGCCCGGGGGTAGGGGACACCGGGGAGCTGTTTTTT.

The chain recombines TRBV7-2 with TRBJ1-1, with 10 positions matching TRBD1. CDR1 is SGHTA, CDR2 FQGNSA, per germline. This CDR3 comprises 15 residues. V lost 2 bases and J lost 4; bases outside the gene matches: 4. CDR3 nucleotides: TGTGCCAGCAGCTTACCCCGGGACAGGGGCACTGAAGCTTTCTTT. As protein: CASSLPRDRGTEAFF.

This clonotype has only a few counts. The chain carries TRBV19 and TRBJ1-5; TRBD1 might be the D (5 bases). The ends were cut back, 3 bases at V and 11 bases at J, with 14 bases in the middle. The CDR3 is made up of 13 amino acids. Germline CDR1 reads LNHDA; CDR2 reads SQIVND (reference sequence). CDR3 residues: CASSMTGTKAQHF. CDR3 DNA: TGTGCCAGTAGTATGACCGGGACGAAGGCCCAGCATTTT.

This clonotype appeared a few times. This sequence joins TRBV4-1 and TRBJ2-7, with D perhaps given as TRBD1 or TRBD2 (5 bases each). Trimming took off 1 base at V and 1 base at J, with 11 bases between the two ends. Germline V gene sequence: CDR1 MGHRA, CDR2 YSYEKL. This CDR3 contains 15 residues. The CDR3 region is CASSQAGSGSYEQYF. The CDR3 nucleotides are TGCGCCAGCAGCCAAGCAGGGTCGGGGTCCTACGAGCAGTACTTC.

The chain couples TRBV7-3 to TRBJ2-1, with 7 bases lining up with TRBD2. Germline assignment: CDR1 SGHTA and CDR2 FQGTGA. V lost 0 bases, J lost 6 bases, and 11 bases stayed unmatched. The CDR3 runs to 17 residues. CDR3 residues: CASSLTTGRYAPNEQFF. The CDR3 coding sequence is TGTGCCAGCAGCTTAACGACCGGGAGGTACGCCCCCAATGAGCAGTTCTTC.

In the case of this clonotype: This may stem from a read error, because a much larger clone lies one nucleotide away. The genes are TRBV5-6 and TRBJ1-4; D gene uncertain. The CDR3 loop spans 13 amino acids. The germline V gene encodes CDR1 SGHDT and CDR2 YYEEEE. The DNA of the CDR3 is TGTGCCAGCAGCCCCCAATGGAGTGAAGAACTGTTTTTT. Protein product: CASSPQWSEELFF.

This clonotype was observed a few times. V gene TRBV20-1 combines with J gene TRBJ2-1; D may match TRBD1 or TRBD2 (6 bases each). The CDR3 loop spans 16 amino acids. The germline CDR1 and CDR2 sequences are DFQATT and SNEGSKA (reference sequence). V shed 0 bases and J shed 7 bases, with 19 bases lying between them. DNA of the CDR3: TGCAGTGCTAGAGATCGACCGGTGGGGGGCTTAAATGAGCAGTTCTTC. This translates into CSARDRPVGGLNEQFF.

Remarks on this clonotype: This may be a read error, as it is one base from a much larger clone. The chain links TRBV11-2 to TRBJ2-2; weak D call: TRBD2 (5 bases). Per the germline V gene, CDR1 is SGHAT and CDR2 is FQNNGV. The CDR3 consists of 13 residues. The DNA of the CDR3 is TGTGCCGGCAGCTCTAACCGGGGCGGGGAGCTGTTTTTT. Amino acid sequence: CAGSSNRGGELFF.

The CDR3, as DNA: TGTGCCAGCAGCGAAACGGGAGCTTCGAGGGGGCAGTACTTC. The encoded protein is CASSETGASRGQYF. V and J are TRBV12-3 or TRBV12-4 and TRBJ2-7; a weak D match, TRBD2 (6 bases). V was clipped by 6 bases and J by 9 bases, with 21 bases between them. CDR3 length equals 14 residues.

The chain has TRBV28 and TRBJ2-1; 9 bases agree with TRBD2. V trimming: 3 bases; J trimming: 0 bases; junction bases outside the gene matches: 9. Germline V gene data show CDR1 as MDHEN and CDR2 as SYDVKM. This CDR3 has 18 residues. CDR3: CASSLVATSGTSYNEQFF. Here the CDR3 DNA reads TGTGCCAGCAGTTTGGTTGCGACTAGCGGAACCTCCTACAATGAGCAGTTCTTC.

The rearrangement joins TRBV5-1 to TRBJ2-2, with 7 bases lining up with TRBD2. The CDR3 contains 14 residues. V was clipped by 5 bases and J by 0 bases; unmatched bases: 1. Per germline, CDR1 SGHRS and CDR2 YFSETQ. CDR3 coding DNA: TGCGCCAGCAGGGGGGGGACGAACACCGGGGAGCTGTTTTTT. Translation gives CASRGGTNTGELFF.

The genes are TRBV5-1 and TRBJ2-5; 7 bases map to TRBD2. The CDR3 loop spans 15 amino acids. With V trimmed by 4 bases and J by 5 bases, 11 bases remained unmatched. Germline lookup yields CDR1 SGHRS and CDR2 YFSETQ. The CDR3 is CASSGGTNLWETQYF. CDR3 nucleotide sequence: TGCGCCAGCAGCGGCGGGACTAACCTGTGGGAGACCCAGTACTTC.

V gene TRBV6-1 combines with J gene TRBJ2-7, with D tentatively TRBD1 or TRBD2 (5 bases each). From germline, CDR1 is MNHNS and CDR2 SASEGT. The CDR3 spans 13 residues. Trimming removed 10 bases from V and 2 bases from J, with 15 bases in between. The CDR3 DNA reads TGTGCCACGAGGGGCAGGAAGGCCTACGAGCAGTACTTC. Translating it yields CATRGRKAYEQYF.

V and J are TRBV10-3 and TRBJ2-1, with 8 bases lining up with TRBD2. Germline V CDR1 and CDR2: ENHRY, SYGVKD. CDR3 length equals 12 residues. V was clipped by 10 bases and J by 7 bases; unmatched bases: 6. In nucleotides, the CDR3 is TGTGCCAATAGCGGGGAGGGAAATGAGCAGTTCTTC. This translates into CANSGEGNEQFF.

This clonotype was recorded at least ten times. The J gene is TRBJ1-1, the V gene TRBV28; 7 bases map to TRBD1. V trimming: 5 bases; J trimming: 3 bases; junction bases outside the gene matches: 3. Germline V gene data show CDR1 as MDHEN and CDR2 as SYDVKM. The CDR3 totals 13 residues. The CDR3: CASSRDSHTEAFF. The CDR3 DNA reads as TGTGCCAGCAGTAGGGACAGTCACACTGAAGCTTTCTTT.

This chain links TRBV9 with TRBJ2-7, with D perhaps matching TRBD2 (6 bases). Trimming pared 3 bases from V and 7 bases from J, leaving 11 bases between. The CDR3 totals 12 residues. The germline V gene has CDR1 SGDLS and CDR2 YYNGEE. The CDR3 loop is CASSANGGEQYF. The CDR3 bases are TGTGCCAGCAGCGCAAATGGGGGGGAGCAGTACTTC.

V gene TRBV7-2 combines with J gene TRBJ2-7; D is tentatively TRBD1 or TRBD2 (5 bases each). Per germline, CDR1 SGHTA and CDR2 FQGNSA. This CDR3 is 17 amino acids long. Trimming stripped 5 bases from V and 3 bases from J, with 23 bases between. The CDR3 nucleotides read TGTGCCAGCAGCAGCGCCTCGGGGCTTCTCACCGTCTACGAGCAGTACTTC. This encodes CASSSASGLLTVYEQYF. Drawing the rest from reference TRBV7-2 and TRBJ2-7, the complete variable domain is GAGVSQSPSNKVTEKGKDVELRCDPISGHTALYWYRQSLGQGLEFLIYFQGNSAPDKSGLPSDRFSAERTGGSVSTLTIQRTQQEDSAVYLCASSSASGLLTVYEQYFGPGTRLTVT.

As DNA, the CDR3 is TGTGCCAGCCGATCTAGCGGGAGTCCGTACGAGCAGTACTTC. Encoded protein: CASRSSGSPYEQYF. The chain uses TRBV6-2 or TRBV6-3 and TRBJ2-7, with 10 bases identical to TRBD2. The CDR3 extends over 14 amino acids. V gave up 8 bases and J gave up 4 bases; unmatched junction bases: 8. Germline V gives CDR1 MNHEY, CDR2 SVGEGT.

In nucleotides, the CDR3 is TGTGCCAGCAGCACCGAGGGCCCGACTAGCGGGGGCTCCAAAAACATTCAGTACTTC. Translation: CASSTEGPTSGGSKNIQYF. The chain is built from TRBV21-1 and TRBJ2-4; TRBD2, the table's D call, lacks a check against the DNA. TRBV21-1 is recorded as a pseudogene. CDR3 length equals 19 residues.

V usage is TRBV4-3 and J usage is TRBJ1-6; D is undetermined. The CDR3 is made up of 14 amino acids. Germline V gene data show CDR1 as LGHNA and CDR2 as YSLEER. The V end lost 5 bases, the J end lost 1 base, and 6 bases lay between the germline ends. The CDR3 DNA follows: TGCGCCAGCAGCTCCCGATCCTATAATTCACCCCTCCACTTT. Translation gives CASSSRSYNSPLHF.